This T cell receptor (beta chain) originates from a study of blood T cell repertoires in COVID-19. Study information: Samples taken during acute and convalescent COVID-19 were collected in the United States, Italy and Spain. PBMCs, B-cell-depleted T cells, or T cells were the source of the cDNA or gDNA that made up the material.

This clone was seen a handful of times. Each participant's cohort was designated according to participant-reported clinical history. Exposed enrollees had met someone with a PCR-confirmed or clinician-diagnosed COVID-19 case at some point within the 2 weeks before study entry. Only in-frame clones appear in the TCRdb table, and some are missing; sequencing was by immunoSEQ multiplex PCR. The sample lists roughly 200,000 clones; approximately 86% were seen once. This receptor was identified in a woman aged 25 to 39 who had been exposed to COVID-19. The sample taken for sequencing was PBMCs or T cells enriched from blood (not recorded which).

The CDR3 here is CAWSVSLTDTQYF. The CDR3 DNA reads as TGTGCCTGGAGTGTATCTCTCACAGATACGCAGTATTTT. The chain employs TRBV30 and TRBJ2-3; D remains ambiguous. The CDR3 has 13 amino acids. The V and J ends lost 0 bases and 2 bases respectively, with 6 bases between them. Germline CDR1 reads GTSNPN; CDR2 reads SVGIG (reference sequence).